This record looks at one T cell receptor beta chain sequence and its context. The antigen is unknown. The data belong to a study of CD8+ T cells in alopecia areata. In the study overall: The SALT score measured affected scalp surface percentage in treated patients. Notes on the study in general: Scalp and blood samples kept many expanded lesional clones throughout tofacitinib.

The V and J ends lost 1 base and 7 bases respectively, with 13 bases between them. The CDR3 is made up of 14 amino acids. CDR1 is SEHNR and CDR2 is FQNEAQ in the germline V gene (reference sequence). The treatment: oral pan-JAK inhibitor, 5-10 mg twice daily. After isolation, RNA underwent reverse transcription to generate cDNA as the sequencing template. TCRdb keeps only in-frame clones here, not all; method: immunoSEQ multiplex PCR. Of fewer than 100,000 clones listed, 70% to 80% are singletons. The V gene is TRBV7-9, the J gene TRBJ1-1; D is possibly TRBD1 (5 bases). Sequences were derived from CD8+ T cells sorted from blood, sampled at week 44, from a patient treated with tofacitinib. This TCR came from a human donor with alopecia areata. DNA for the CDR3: TGTGCCAGCAGCTTAGGCCAGGGCGTCGATGAAGCTTTCTTT. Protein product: CASSLGQGVDEAFF.